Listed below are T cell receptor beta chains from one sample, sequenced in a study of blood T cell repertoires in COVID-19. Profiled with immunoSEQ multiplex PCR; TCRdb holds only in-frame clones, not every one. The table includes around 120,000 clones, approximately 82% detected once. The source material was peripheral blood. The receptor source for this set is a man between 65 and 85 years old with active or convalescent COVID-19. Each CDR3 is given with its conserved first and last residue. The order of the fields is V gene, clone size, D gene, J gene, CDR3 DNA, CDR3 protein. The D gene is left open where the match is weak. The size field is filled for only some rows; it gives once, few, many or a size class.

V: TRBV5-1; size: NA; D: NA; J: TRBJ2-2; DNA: TGCGCCAGCAGCCGCTCCTCACTAGCAACCACCGGGGAGCTGTTTTTT; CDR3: CASSRSSLATTGELFF
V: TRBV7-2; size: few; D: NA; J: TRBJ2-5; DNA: TGTGCCAGCAGCTTAGCGTCCCCTAGGGAGACCCAGTACTTC; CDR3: CASSLASPRETQYF
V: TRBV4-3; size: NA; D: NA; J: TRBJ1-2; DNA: TGCGCCAGCAGCCAAGATCGGGCTCAGGGCGGCTACACCTTC; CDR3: CASSQDRAQGGYTF
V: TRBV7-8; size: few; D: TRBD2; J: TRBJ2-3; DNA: TGTGCCAGCAGCCCAAGGACTAGCGGGAGCCTTTCCACAGATACGCAGTATTTT; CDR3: CASSPRTSGSLSTDTQYF
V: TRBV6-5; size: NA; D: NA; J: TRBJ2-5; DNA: TGTGCCAGCAACTTCCCCTCCTACCAAGAGACCCAGTACTTC; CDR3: CASNFPSYQETQYF
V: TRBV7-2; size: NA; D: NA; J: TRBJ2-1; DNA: TGTGCCAGCAGCTTGATAGCGGCCTCCTACAATGAGCAGTTCTTC; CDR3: CASSLIAASYNEQFF
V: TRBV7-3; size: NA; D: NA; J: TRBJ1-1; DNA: TGTGCCAGCAGCTTAAATGGCAGGTACACTGAAGCTTTCTTT; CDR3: CASSLNGRYTEAFF
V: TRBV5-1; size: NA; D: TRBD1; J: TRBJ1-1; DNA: TGCGCCAGCAGCCCGGGACAGAGAGAAAACACTGAAGCTTTCTTT; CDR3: CASSPGQRENTEAFF
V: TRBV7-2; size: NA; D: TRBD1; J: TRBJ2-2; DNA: TGTGCCAGCAGCTTGTACGGGACAGCGAACACCGGGGAGCTGTTTTTT; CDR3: CASSLYGTANTGELFF
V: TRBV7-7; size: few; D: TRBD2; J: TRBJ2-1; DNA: TGTGCCAGCAGCTTAGGTAGCGGGGGTTTGAGCTCCTACAATGAGCAGTTCTTC; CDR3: CASSLGSGGLSSYNEQFF
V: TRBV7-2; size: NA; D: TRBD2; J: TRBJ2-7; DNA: TGTGCCAGCAGCTTAGCTGCTAGCGGGGGGGTAGCAGCCTACGAGCAGTACTTC; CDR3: CASSLAASGGVAAYEQYF
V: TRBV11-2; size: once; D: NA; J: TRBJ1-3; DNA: TGTGCCAGCAGCTTAGATACAGGACGGGCTAACACCATATATTTT; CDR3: CASSLDTGRANTIYF
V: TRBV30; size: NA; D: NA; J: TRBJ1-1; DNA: TGTGCCTGGAGGGGCGGGGAGAAGAACACTGAAGCTTTCTTT; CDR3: CAWRGGEKNTEAFF
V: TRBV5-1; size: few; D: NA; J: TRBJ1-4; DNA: TGCGCCAGCAGCTTGGTGGCAGGGTCGACTAATGAAAAACTGTTTTTT; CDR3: CASSLVAGSTNEKLFF
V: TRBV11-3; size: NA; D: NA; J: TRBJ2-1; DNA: TGTGCCAGCGGCACTAGTACTATGAATGAGCAGTTCTTC; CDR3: CASGTSTMNEQFF
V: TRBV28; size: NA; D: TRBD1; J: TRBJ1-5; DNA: TGTGCCAGCAGTAGTCGGACAGGGGCAAGGATTCAGCCCCAGCATTTT; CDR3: CASSSRTGARIQPQHF
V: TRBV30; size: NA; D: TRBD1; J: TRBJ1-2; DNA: TGTGCCTGGAACCTAGGACAGGGGGCCCGCTACACCTTC; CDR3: CAWNLGQGARYTF
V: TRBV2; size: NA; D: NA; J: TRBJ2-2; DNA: TGTGCCAGCAGTGGACATGAATACACCGGGGAGCTGTTTTTT; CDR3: CASSGHEYTGELFF
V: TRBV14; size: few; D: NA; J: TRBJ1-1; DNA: TGTGCCAGCAGCCATCGCAGGGCGAACACTGAAGCTTTCTTT; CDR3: CASSHRRANTEAFF
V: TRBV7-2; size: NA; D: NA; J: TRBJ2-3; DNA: TGTGCCAGCAGCATAACAGGAAGCACAGATACGCAGTATTTT; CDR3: CASSITGSTDTQYF
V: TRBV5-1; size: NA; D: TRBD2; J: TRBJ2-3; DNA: TGCGCCAGCAGCTGGGGGGTCTTAGCGGGAGGAACCACAGATACGCAGTATTTT; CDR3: CASSWGVLAGGTTDTQYF
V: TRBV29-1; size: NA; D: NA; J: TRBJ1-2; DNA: TGCAGCGTTGAACCCACGGGGGATAACTATGGCTACACCTTC; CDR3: CSVEPTGDNYGYTF
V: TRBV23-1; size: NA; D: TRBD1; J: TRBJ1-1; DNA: TGCGCCAGCAGTCAACCTAAGACAGGGATAAGGACTGAAGCTTTCTTT; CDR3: CASSQPKTGIRTEAFF
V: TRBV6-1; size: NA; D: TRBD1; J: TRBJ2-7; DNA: TGTGCCAGCAGTGAGGCTTCTGGGACAGGGGGCTACGAGCAGTACTTC; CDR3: CASSEASGTGGYEQYF
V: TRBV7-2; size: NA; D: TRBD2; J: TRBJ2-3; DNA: TGTGCCAGCAGCCTCACGCAGGGTCGGGGGGGATTCTTAACAGATACGCAGTATTTT; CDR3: CASSLTQGRGGFLTDTQYF
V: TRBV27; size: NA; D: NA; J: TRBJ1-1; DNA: TGTGCCAGCAGTTTAAGGGAAGGGAGCCACGCTTTCTTT; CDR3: CASSLREGSHAFF
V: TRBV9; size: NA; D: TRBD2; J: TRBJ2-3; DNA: TGTGCCAGCAGCGTAGAGACACTAGCGGGAGGGCCAGATACGCAGTATTTT; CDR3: CASSVETLAGGPDTQYF
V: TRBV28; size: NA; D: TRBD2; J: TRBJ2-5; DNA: TGTGCCAGCAGTCGGAGGGGGTTTAGCGGGAGGAAAAGTCAAGAGACCCAGTACTTC; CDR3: CASSRRGFSGRKSQETQYF
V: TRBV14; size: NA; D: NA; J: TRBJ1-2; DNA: TGTGCCAGCAGCCAAGATGCCGGCTCCATAGCGGGCTACACCTTC; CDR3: CASSQDAGSIAGYTF
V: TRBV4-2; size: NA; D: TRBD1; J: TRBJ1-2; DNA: TGTGCCAGCAGCCGAGACAGGGGCGACTATGGCTACACCTTC; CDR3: CASSRDRGDYGYTF
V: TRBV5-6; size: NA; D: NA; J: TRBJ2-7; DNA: TGTGCCAGCAGCTTGGGGGCTGGATACGAGCAGTACTTC; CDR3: CASSLGAGYEQYF